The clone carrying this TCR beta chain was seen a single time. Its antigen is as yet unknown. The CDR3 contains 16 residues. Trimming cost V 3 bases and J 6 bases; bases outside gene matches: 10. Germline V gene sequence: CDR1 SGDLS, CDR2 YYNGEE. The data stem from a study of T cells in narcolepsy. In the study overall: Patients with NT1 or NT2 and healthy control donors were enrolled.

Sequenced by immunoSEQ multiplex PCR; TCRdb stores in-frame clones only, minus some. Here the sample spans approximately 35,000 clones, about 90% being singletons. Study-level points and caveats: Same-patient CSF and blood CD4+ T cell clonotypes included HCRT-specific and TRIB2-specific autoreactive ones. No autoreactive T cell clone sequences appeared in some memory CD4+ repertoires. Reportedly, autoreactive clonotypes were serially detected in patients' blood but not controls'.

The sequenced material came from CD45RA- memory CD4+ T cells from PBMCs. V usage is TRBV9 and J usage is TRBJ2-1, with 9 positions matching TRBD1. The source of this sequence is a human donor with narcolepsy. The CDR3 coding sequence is TGTGCCAGCAGCGCGTGGGGACAGGGTGTGGGCAATGAGCAGTTCTTC. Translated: CASSAWGQGVGNEQFF.